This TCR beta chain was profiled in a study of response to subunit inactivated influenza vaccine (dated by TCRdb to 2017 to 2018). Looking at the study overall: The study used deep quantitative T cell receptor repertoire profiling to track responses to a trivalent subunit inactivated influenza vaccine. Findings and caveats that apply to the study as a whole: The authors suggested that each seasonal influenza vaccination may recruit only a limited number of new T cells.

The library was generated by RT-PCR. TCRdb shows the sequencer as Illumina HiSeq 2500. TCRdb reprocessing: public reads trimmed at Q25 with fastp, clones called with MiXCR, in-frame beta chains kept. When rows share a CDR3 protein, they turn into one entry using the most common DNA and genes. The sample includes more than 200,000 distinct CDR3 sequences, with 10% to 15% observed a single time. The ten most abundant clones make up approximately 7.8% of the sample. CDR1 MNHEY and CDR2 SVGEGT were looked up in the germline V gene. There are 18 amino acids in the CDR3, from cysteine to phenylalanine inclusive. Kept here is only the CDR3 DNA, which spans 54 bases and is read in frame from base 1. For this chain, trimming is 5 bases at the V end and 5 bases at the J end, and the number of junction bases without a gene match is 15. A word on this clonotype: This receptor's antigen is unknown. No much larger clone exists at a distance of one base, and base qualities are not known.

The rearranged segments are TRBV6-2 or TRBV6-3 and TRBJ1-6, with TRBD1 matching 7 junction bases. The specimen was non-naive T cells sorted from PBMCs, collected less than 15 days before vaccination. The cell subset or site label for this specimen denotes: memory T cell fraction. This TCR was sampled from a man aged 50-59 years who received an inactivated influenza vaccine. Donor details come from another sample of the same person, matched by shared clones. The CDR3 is CASSRRGGTVHHNSPLHF. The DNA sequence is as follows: TGTGCCAGCAGTCGCCGCGGCGGGACAGTGCACCATAATTCACCCCTCCACTTT.